This is a list of T cell receptor beta chains from one sample in a study of T cells in Graves' hyperthyroidism and ophthalmopathy. TCRdb recomputed calls from the multiplex PCR reads with MiXCR, one row per CDR3 protein. The repertoire holds about 500,000 distinct CDR3 sequences, with approximately 16% as singletons. Sequencing was performed on blood. Receptors were obtained from a woman under 30 with Graves' hyperthyroidism. Both conserved end residues are part of each CDR3. The D gene is left open where the match is weak. The size of a clone is reported for some rows only, either as once, few or many, or as a class for expanded clones.

j_gene: TRBJ2-7
d_gene: NA
v_gene: TRBV3-1
abundance: NA
CDR3nt: TGTGCCAGCAGGGGAACAGGGAACTACGAGCAGTACTTC
CDR3aa: CASRGTGNYEQYF

j_gene: TRBJ1-1
d_gene: NA
v_gene: TRBV6-5
abundance: many
CDR3nt: TGTGCCAGCAGTTACGAGGGAGTGCACACTGAAGCTTTCTTT
CDR3aa: CASSYEGVHTEAFF

j_gene: TRBJ2-5
d_gene: TRBD2
v_gene: TRBV3-1
abundance: many
CDR3nt: TGTGCCAGCAGCGCGACCGGGAGGCAAGAGACCCAGTACTTC
CDR3aa: CASSATGRQETQYF

j_gene: TRBJ1-1
d_gene: NA
v_gene: TRBV5-4
abundance: NA
CDR3nt: TGTGCCAGCAGCTACGGACAGTCGCTAATGAACACTGAAGCTTTCTTT
CDR3aa: CASSYGQSLMNTEAFF

j_gene: TRBJ1-2
d_gene: NA
v_gene: TRBV2
abundance: few
CDR3nt: TGTGCCCGCAGTGAAGCAGGAAGCAACTATGGCTACACCTTC
CDR3aa: CARSEAGSNYGYTF

j_gene: TRBJ2-1
d_gene: TRBD2
v_gene: TRBV5-1
abundance: many
CDR3nt: TGCGCCAGCAGCTTGGACCCAGCGGGAGAAACCCAGTTCTTC
CDR3aa: CASSLDPAGETQFF

j_gene: TRBJ2-5
d_gene: NA
v_gene: TRBV12-3/TRBV12-4
abundance: NA
CDR3nt: TGTGCCAGCAGTTTCCGAACTAGCCTCCAAGAGACCCAGTACTTC
CDR3aa: CASSFRTSLQETQYF

j_gene: TRBJ2-7
d_gene: NA
v_gene: TRBV24-1
abundance: few
CDR3nt: TGTGCCACCAGTTCTTCTCCCACGGGCCGCGACGAGCAGTACTTC
CDR3aa: CATSSSPTGRDEQYF

j_gene: TRBJ1-5
d_gene: NA
v_gene: TRBV20-1
abundance: NA
CDR3nt: TGCAGTGCTAGAGATAAGGTGAATCAGCCCCAGCATTTT
CDR3aa: CSARDKVNQPQHF

j_gene: TRBJ2-3
d_gene: TRBD2
v_gene: TRBV5-4
abundance: many
CDR3nt: TGTGCCAGCAGCTTGCCTCTCGGGGGGGCTAGCACAGATACGCAGTATTTT
CDR3aa: CASSLPLGGASTDTQYF

j_gene: TRBJ2-1
d_gene: NA
v_gene: TRBV12-3/TRBV12-4
abundance: many
CDR3nt: TGTGCCAGCAGTCACCTCGGGCCAGATAACAATGAGCAGTTCTTC
CDR3aa: CASSHLGPDNNEQFF

j_gene: TRBJ2-4
d_gene: NA
v_gene: TRBV6-1
abundance: few
CDR3nt: TGTGCCAGCAGTGGAGAGACAGGTAACCTTCAGTACTTC
CDR3aa: CASSGETGNLQYF

j_gene: TRBJ1-1
d_gene: NA
v_gene: TRBV4-2
abundance: few
CDR3nt: TGTGCCAGCAGCCAAGATCTCGGAGGGTTCACTGAAGCTTTCTTT
CDR3aa: CASSQDLGGFTEAFF

j_gene: TRBJ2-7
d_gene: TRBD1
v_gene: TRBV14
abundance: NA
CDR3nt: TGTGCCAGCAGGGAGACGGGACAGGGCTACGAGCAGTACTTC
CDR3aa: CASRETGQGYEQYF

j_gene: TRBJ1-1
d_gene: TRBD1
v_gene: TRBV2
abundance: many
CDR3nt: TGTGCCAGCAGTGACTGGACAGGGGGCTCGGTAAGGGACACTGAAGCTTTCTTT
CDR3aa: CASSDWTGGSVRDTEAFF

j_gene: TRBJ1-5
d_gene: NA
v_gene: TRBV6-1
abundance: NA
CDR3nt: TGTGCCAGCAGTAACGGGCCAGGGGAACATCAGCCCCAGCATTTT
CDR3aa: CASSNGPGEHQPQHF

j_gene: TRBJ2-7
d_gene: NA
v_gene: TRBV29-1
abundance: NA
CDR3nt: TGCAGCGTTGTTTCGGAGAACTACGAGCAGTACTTC
CDR3aa: CSVVSENYEQYF

j_gene: TRBJ1-5
d_gene: NA
v_gene: TRBV12-3/TRBV12-4
abundance: many
CDR3nt: TGTGCCAGCAGTTTAGGAATTTATAGCAATCAGCCCCAGCATTTT
CDR3aa: CASSLGIYSNQPQHF

j_gene: TRBJ1-1
d_gene: NA
v_gene: TRBV30
abundance: few
CDR3nt: TGTGCCTGGAGTGTAAACAGTGTCACTGAAGCTTTCTTT
CDR3aa: CAWSVNSVTEAFF

j_gene: TRBJ1-4
d_gene: NA
v_gene: TRBV24-1
abundance: few
CDR3nt: TGTGCCACCAGTGAAGGACGGCAGTTTAATGAAAAACTGTTTTTT
CDR3aa: CATSEGRQFNEKLFF

j_gene: TRBJ2-7
d_gene: NA
v_gene: TRBV5-1
abundance: NA
CDR3nt: TGCGCCAGCAGCTTGCTCCCCGGGAAAACCTACGAGCAGTACTTC
CDR3aa: CASSLLPGKTYEQYF

j_gene: TRBJ2-7
d_gene: TRBD2
v_gene: TRBV7-2
abundance: many
CDR3nt: TGTGCCAGCAGCATAAAGCGGGAGAAGCCCTACGAGCAGTACTTC
CDR3aa: CASSIKREKPYEQYF

j_gene: TRBJ1-3
d_gene: NA
v_gene: TRBV29-1
abundance: NA
CDR3nt: TGCAGCGTTGAGAGTATTGGAAACACCATATATTTT
CDR3aa: CSVESIGNTIYF

j_gene: TRBJ2-3
d_gene: NA
v_gene: TRBV11-1
abundance: NA
CDR3nt: TGTGCCAGCAGCTCCTCTAGCGCCGGTACGCAGTATTTT
CDR3aa: CASSSSSAGTQYF

j_gene: TRBJ1-5
d_gene: NA
v_gene: TRBV11-2
abundance: many
CDR3nt: TGTGCCAGCAGCAAGGATAGCAATCAGCCCCAGCATTTT
CDR3aa: CASSKDSNQPQHF

j_gene: TRBJ2-3
d_gene: NA
v_gene: TRBV28
abundance: many
CDR3nt: TGTGCCAGCAGTTATCCAGATACGCAGTATTTT
CDR3aa: CASSYPDTQYF

j_gene: TRBJ2-3
d_gene: NA
v_gene: TRBV19
abundance: NA
CDR3nt: TGTGCCAGTAGTATTAGGCGGCACACAGATACGCAGTATTTT
CDR3aa: CASSIRRHTDTQYF

j_gene: TRBJ1-5
d_gene: NA
v_gene: TRBV19
abundance: NA
CDR3nt: TGTGCCAGTAGTATGGAGACGGTGAATCAGCCCCAGCATTTT
CDR3aa: CASSMETVNQPQHF

j_gene: TRBJ2-2
d_gene: NA
v_gene: TRBV3-1
abundance: few
CDR3nt: TGTGCCAGCAGCCAAGTAATGAACACCGGGGAGCTGTTTTTT
CDR3aa: CASSQVMNTGELFF

j_gene: TRBJ1-2
d_gene: NA
v_gene: TRBV10-3
abundance: few
CDR3nt: TGTGCCATCAGTGGATCACAGGGCAGAGACTATGGCTACACCTTC
CDR3aa: CAISGSQGRDYGYTF

j_gene: TRBJ2-1
d_gene: TRBD1
v_gene: TRBV30
abundance: NA
CDR3nt: TGTGCCTGGAAACCGGGACAGGGATTTTCGAGCACCTACAATGAGCAGTTCTTC
CDR3aa: CAWKPGQGFSSTYNEQFF

j_gene: TRBJ1-4
d_gene: TRBD1
v_gene: TRBV2
abundance: many
CDR3nt: TGTGCCACCCGGGACAGAGCAACTAATGAAAAACTGTTTTTT
CDR3aa: CATRDRATNEKLFF

j_gene: TRBJ1-2
d_gene: NA
v_gene: TRBV24-1
abundance: many
CDR3nt: TGTGCCACCAGTGGGGCAGCGCTGGGCTATGGCTACACCTTC
CDR3aa: CATSGAALGYGYTF

j_gene: TRBJ2-2
d_gene: NA
v_gene: TRBV3-1
abundance: NA
CDR3nt: TGTGCCAGCAGCCAAGATGGAGCCGCTTTGGGCGGGGAGCTGTTTTTT
CDR3aa: CASSQDGAALGGELFF

j_gene: TRBJ1-1
d_gene: TRBD1
v_gene: TRBV10-3
abundance: many
CDR3nt: TGTGCCATCAGTGGGAGGACAGGGGCGTTGAACACTGAAGCTTTCTTT
CDR3aa: CAISGRTGALNTEAFF

j_gene: TRBJ2-1
d_gene: TRBD1
v_gene: TRBV20-1
abundance: many
CDR3nt: TGCAGTGCTAGAGACCGGGACAGGGGGCTCGATGAGCAGTTCTTC
CDR3aa: CSARDRDRGLDEQFF

j_gene: TRBJ2-2
d_gene: NA
v_gene: TRBV24-1
abundance: few
CDR3nt: TGTGCCACCAGTGATTTGGTGGCCGGGGAGCTGTTTTTT
CDR3aa: CATSDLVAGELFF

j_gene: TRBJ1-2
d_gene: NA
v_gene: TRBV7-2
abundance: many
CDR3nt: TGTGCCAGCAGCCCCCAGGGGCCCGTCTATGGCTACACCTTC
CDR3aa: CASSPQGPVYGYTF

j_gene: TRBJ2-1
d_gene: TRBD1
v_gene: TRBV5-6
abundance: few
CDR3nt: TGTGCCAGCAGCTTGGGTCTAGGACAGGGTTTTTTTGAGCAGTTCTTC
CDR3aa: CASSLGLGQGFFEQFF

j_gene: TRBJ2-7
d_gene: NA
v_gene: TRBV20-1
abundance: many
CDR3nt: TGCAGTGCTACCCAACCACGACAGGCCTCCTACGAGCAGTACTTC
CDR3aa: CSATQPRQASYEQYF

j_gene: TRBJ2-6
d_gene: TRBD1
v_gene: TRBV19
abundance: few
CDR3nt: TGTGCCAGTAGCGCAGGGGGCTCTGGGGCCAACGTCCTGACTTTC
CDR3aa: CASSAGGSGANVLTF

j_gene: TRBJ2-7
d_gene: TRBD2
v_gene: TRBV11-2
abundance: many
CDR3nt: TGTGCCAGCGACAGCCAGGGCGGACTAGCAACCTACGAGCAGTACTTC
CDR3aa: CASDSQGGLATYEQYF

j_gene: TRBJ2-7
d_gene: TRBD2
v_gene: TRBV6-1
abundance: few
CDR3nt: TGTGCCAGCAGTACCCGGACTAGCGGGAGCGTGGGTTACGAGCAGTACTTC
CDR3aa: CASSTRTSGSVGYEQYF

j_gene: TRBJ2-3
d_gene: NA
v_gene: TRBV4-3
abundance: NA
CDR3nt: TGCGCCAGCAGCCAAGATGCCCGCACACATACGCAGTATTTT
CDR3aa: CASSQDARTHTQYF

j_gene: TRBJ2-1
d_gene: TRBD1
v_gene: TRBV20-1
abundance: once
CDR3nt: TGCAGTGCCCGAGGGGAGGACAGGGTTTCCAATGAGCAGTTCTTC
CDR3aa: CSARGEDRVSNEQFF

j_gene: TRBJ1-5
d_gene: NA
v_gene: TRBV10-3
abundance: NA
CDR3nt: TGTGCCATCAGTGAGGGCTACAGTCAGCCCCAGCATTTT
CDR3aa: CAISEGYSQPQHF

j_gene: TRBJ1-1
d_gene: NA
v_gene: TRBV5-1
abundance: many
CDR3nt: TGCGCCAGCAGCTCGACCGGACAGCCACTGAACACTGAAGCTTTCTTT
CDR3aa: CASSSTGQPLNTEAFF

j_gene: TRBJ1-6
d_gene: TRBD1
v_gene: TRBV6-1
abundance: many
CDR3nt: TGTGCCAGCAGTGAAAAGGGACAGGGGAACTCCTATAATTCACCCCTCCACTTT
CDR3aa: CASSEKGQGNSYNSPLHF

j_gene: TRBJ2-4
d_gene: NA
v_gene: TRBV14
abundance: NA
CDR3nt: TGTGCCAGCAGCCAATTTGTATCCGGACAAGGTCGGAACATTCAGTACTTC
CDR3aa: CASSQFVSGQGRNIQYF

j_gene: TRBJ2-7
d_gene: NA
v_gene: TRBV5-1
abundance: once
CDR3nt: TGCGCCAGCAGCCGGTCCTCCGGGGGGCTCGAGCAGTACTTC
CDR3aa: CASSRSSGGLEQYF

j_gene: TRBJ2-3
d_gene: TRBD2
v_gene: TRBV4-3
abundance: NA
CDR3nt: TGCGCCAGCAGCCAAGATACGGGGGGGCTGGGCACAGATACTCAGTATTTT
CDR3aa: CASSQDTGGLGTDTQYF

j_gene: TRBJ2-5
d_gene: NA
v_gene: TRBV5-1
abundance: NA
CDR3nt: TGCGCCAGCAGTAGGGTAGCCGAAGAGACCCAGTACTTC
CDR3aa: CASSRVAEETQYF